This TCR beta chain was recorded in a study of blood T cell repertoires in COVID-19. Study-level information: From the United States, Italy and Spain came samples of acute and convalescent COVID-19. PBMCs, B-cell-depleted T cells, or T cells were the source of the cDNA or gDNA that made up the material.

V lost 1 base, J lost 3 bases, and 13 bases lay in between. CDR1 is SGHTA, CDR2 FQGNSA, per germline. There are 16 residues in the CDR3. As originally analysed: Reference gene primer amplification in the assay estimated nucleated cell counts. Profiling relied on immunoSEQ multiplex PCR, and the TCRdb table lists in-frame clones only, not all of them. That table is the source of V, J and clone size, and D and trimming were worked out from the DNA. This table holds more than 80,000 clones, 72% found once. This clone appeared many times. The rearrangement joins TRBV7-2 to TRBJ1-5; no clear D gene. The clonotype originates from a woman aged 55-69 years in a cohort sampled during active or convalescent COVID-19. The specimen sequenced was peripheral blood. CDR3 sequence: CASSLGPLSVNQPQHF. The DNA of the CDR3 is TGTGCCAGCAGCTTAGGTCCTTTGTCAGTCAATCAGCCCCAGCATTTT.